This passage covers 11 T cell receptor beta chains from one sample sequenced in a study of blood T cell repertoires in COVID-19. Generated by immunoSEQ multiplex PCR, the TCRdb table keeps only in-frame clones and is missing some. The sample lists tens of thousands of clones, 80% occurring once. Material for sequencing was peripheral blood. All receptors come from a woman in her 70s with acute or convalescent COVID-19.

Turning to this clone: This could be a read error, since a much larger clone is one nucleotide away. This chain joins TRBV7-2 and TRBJ1-1, with D perhaps matching TRBD1 (5 bases). Germline V lookup: CDR1 SGHTA, CDR2 FQGNSA. The CDR3 is 13 residues long. V was clipped by 5 bases and J by 0 bases, with 7 bases between them. DNA of the CDR3: TGTGCCAGCAGCCGACAGCTGAACACTGAAGCTTTCTTT. Translation gives CASSRQLNTEAFF.

With respect to this clone: Other DNA variants within this sample encode the same CDR3. This chain connects TRBV9 to TRBJ2-2; TRBD2 agrees at 7 bases. V shed 7 bases and J 2 bases; nucleotides not matched to a gene: 2. This CDR3 region has 13 residues. In germline, CDR1 is SGDLS, CDR2 YYNGEE. The CDR3 is CASGGDNTGELFF. The DNA for the CDR3 is TGTGCCAGCGGGGGGGATAACACCGGGGAGCTGTTTTTT.

V and J are TRBV7-9 and TRBJ1-6, with a possible D match to TRBD1 (5 bases). Germline values: CDR1 SEHNR, CDR2 FQNEAQ (reference sequence). Trimming cost V 1 base and J 7 bases, with 11 bases left between them. This CDR3 has 15 residues. Written as DNA, the CDR3 is TGTGCCAGCAGCTTAGGTCTGGGGCCAAATTCACCCCTCCACTTT. Protein sequence: CASSLGLGPNSPLHF.

V and J are TRBV5-8 and TRBJ1-2; D unresolved. This CDR3 spans 12 amino acids. The V and J ends lost 4 bases and 5 bases respectively, with 9 bases between them. Germline V CDR1 and CDR2: SGHTS, YDEGEE. CDR3 sequence reads: CASSPRFYGYTF. CDR3 nucleotides: TGTGCCAGCAGCCCGAGGTTTTATGGCTACACCTTC.

This clone occurred once. The V call is TRBV5-1, the J call TRBJ2-1; 12 bases line up with TRBD2. Trimming cost V 7 bases and J 3 bases; bases outside gene matches: 11. The CDR3 is 17 amino acids. Germline V lookup: CDR1 SGHRS, CDR2 YFSETQ. The CDR3 spells CASGGLAGSLDYNEQFF. The CDR3 DNA follows: TGCGCCAGCGGAGGACTAGCGGGGTCCCTTGACTACAATGAGCAGTTCTTC.

CDR3 sequence reads: CASSLDRANNSPLHF. The CDR3 DNA follows: TGTGCCAGCTCGCTCGACAGAGCTAATAATTCACCCCTCCACTTT. The chain joins TRBV18 to TRBJ1-6, with D perhaps TRBD1 (5 bases). V was trimmed by 6 bases and J by 5 bases, leaving 14 bases between them. The CDR3 totals 15 residues. CDR1 is KGHSH and CDR2 is LQKENI in the germline V gene. The full variable domain, in which reference TRBV18 and TRBJ1-6 provide the parts outside the CDR3, is NAGVMQNPRHLVRRRGQEARLRCSPMKGHSHVYWYRQLPEEGLKFMVYLQKENIIDESGMPKERFSAEFPKEGPSILRIQQVVRGDSAAYFCASSLDRANNSPLHFGNGTRLTVT.

The chain joins TRBV6-2 or TRBV6-3 to TRBJ2-3; weak D call: TRBD2 (6 bases). The CDR3 totals 16 residues. The V and J ends lost 5 bases and 6 bases respectively, with 21 bases between them. CDR1 and CDR2 from the germline V gene are MNHEY and SVGEGT. CDR3 sequence (DNA): TGTGCCAGCAGTCTAACGGGAGTTGTCAGTCTCGATACGCAGTATTTT. Its protein is CASSLTGVVSLDTQYF.

This clone was observed a few times. This sequence joins TRBV7-8 and TRBJ2-1, with 12 bases lining up with TRBD2. The CDR3 extends over 17 amino acids. The germline gives CDR1 SGHVS, CDR2 FQNEAQ. J was trimmed by 8 bases and V by 5 bases; bases with no gene match: 13. Written as DNA, the CDR3 is TGTGCCAGCAGCACAGATGCTAGCGGGGGGGCCAGTGATGAGCAGTTCTTC. Translated: CASSTDASGGASDEQFF.

V usage is TRBV5-4 and J usage is TRBJ2-7, with TRBD1 matching over 10 bases. Losses at the gene ends were 5 bases for V and 7 bases for J; bases not matched to a gene: 6. Germline V gene data show CDR1 as SGHNT and CDR2 as YYREEE (reference sequence). The CDR3 length is 13 residues. The CDR3 DNA follows: TGTGCCAGCAGTGGAGGACAGGGGGTGGAGCAGTACTTC. This codes for CASSGGQGVEQYF.

The gene calls are TRBV9 and TRBJ1-1; D perhaps matches TRBD1 (6 bases). V lost 0 bases to trimming and J lost 0 bases, with 15 bases between them. This CDR3 has 17 residues. Germline V gene data show CDR1 as SGDLS and CDR2 as YYNGEE. The CDR3 coding sequence is TGTGCCAGCAGCGTAGGAGACAGGAACCGGATGAACACTGAAGCTTTCTTT. Its protein is CASSVGDRNRMNTEAFF.

This sequence joins TRBV7-9 and TRBJ2-7; 7 bases are shared with TRBD1. The CDR3 length is 16 residues. V shed 5 bases, J shed 2 bases, and the junction held 12 bases outside the gene matches. CDR1 is SEHNR, CDR2 FQNEAQ, per germline (reference sequence). The CDR3 is CASSGPRDSDTYEQYF. In DNA, the CDR3 is TGTGCCAGCAGCGGGCCCCGGGACAGCGATACCTACGAGCAGTACTTC.